This TCR beta chain was profiled in a study of identical twins. TCRdb passed the 5' RACE reads through MiXCR, listing each CDR3 protein once. The sample lists over 15,000 distinct CDR3 sequences, around 70% occurring once. Trimming stripped 0 bases from V and 1 base from J, with 6 bases between. Germline V gene lookup returns CDR1 ENHRY and CDR2 SYGVKD. The CDR3 extends over 14 amino acids. The sequence derives from a woman between 18 and 29 years old in good health. This table probably holds off-target reads from a library built for another chain. V and J are TRBV10-3 and TRBJ2-5; D possibly corresponds to TRBD2 (5 bases). Sequenced input: memory (CD45RO+) T cells sorted from blood. CDR3 in amino acids: CAISESAAQETQYF. CDR3 sequence (DNA): TGTGCCATCAGTGAGTCAGCGGCCCAAGAGACCCAGTACTTC.